The 12 T cell receptor beta chains presented below share a single source sample, sequenced in a study of blood T cell repertoires in COVID-19. Produced via immunoSEQ multiplex PCR; TCRdb's table is partial and in-frame only. Of fewer than 150,000 clones listed, over 75% are singletons. The sequenced sample was peripheral blood. These receptors all come from an older woman with acute or convalescent COVID-19.

V usage is TRBV6-5 and J usage is TRBJ2-7, with D perhaps TRBD1 (6 bases). Trimming pared 6 bases from V and 2 bases from J, leaving 14 bases between. This CDR3 has 14 residues. Germline V CDR1 and CDR2: MNHEY, SVGAGI. The CDR3 DNA follows: TGTGCCAGCAGCAAGAGGACAGCTACCTACGAGCAGTACGTC. It specifies CASSKRTATYEQYV.

This clone has just one count. CDR3 amino acids: CSVERQGAHYGYTF. As DNA, the CDR3 is TGCAGCGTTGAACGGCAGGGGGCCCACTATGGCTACACCTTC. The V call is TRBV29-1, the J call TRBJ1-2; 8 bases agree with TRBD1. Germline assignment: CDR1 SQVTM and CDR2 ANQGSEA. The CDR3 extends over 14 amino acids. J lost 3 bases, V lost 2 bases, and 5 bases had no gene match.

CDR3 nucleotides: TGTGCCAGCAGCCCGGGGAGGGCTTATACGCAGTATTTT. Its translation is CASSPGRAYTQYF. This chain joins TRBV11-2 and TRBJ2-3; TRBD2 agrees at 7 bases. CDR1 is SGHAT, CDR2 FQNNGV, per germline. The length of the CDR3 is 13 residues. J was trimmed by 7 bases and V by 5 bases; bases with no gene match: 6.

J is TRBJ2-1 and V is TRBV4-1, with 10 bases fitting TRBD2. Germline values: CDR1 MGHRA, CDR2 YSYEKL. V shed 1 base, J shed 5 bases, and the junction held 8 bases outside the gene matches. The CDR3 totals 17 residues. CDR3 region: CASSQGRLGTSDNEQFF. The CDR3 nucleotides are TGCGCCAGCAGCCAAGGGCGATTGGGGACTAGCGACAATGAGCAGTTCTTC.

The chain couples TRBV7-8 to TRBJ1-1, with D possibly TRBD1 on 5 matching bases. This CDR3 is built from 15 residues. Between the trimmed V and J ends, which lost 3 bases and 4 bases, there was a span of 15 bases. Germline values: CDR1 SGHVS, CDR2 FQNEAQ. The CDR3 coding sequence is TGTGCCAGCAGCTTTGGGCAGGGTTTAGGCACTGAAGCTTTCTTT. Protein sequence: CASSFGQGLGTEAFF.

The rearrangement links TRBV9 to TRBJ1-1; possibly TRBD1 for D (5 bases). Looked up from germline, CDR1 is SGDLS and CDR2 is YYNGEE. Trimming removed 3 bases from V and 7 bases from J, with 16 bases in between. The CDR3 sequence is 14 residues long. CDR3 sequence (DNA): TGTGCCAGCAGCGGCGGGGAGCCGGGGGTTGAAGCTTTCTTT. The encoded protein is CASSGGEPGVEAFF.

The CDR3 DNA is TGTGCCACCAGCCGAGGCAGGGGACAGGGTGGGACACCCCTCCACTTT. Amino acid sequence: CATSRGRGQGGTPLHF. The chain links TRBV15 to TRBJ1-6; 9 nucleotides agree with TRBD1. V was pared by 5 bases and J by 11 bases, with 13 bases of the junction left unmatched. The CDR3 consists of 16 residues. CDR1 is LNHNV, CDR2 YYDKDF, per germline (reference sequence).

This rearrangement joins TRBV10-3 to TRBJ1-1; 7 bases are a match to TRBD1. Germline values: CDR1 ENHRY, CDR2 SYGVKD. V was pared by 7 bases and J by 4 bases, with 9 bases of the junction left unmatched. The CDR3 loop spans 14 amino acids. CDR3 nucleotides: TGTGCCATCAAAAGAGACAGGGTCGGCACTGAAGCTTTCTTT. Protein product: CAIKRDRVGTEAFF.

This sequence joins TRBV21-1 and TRBJ1-1; the D call of TRBD1 is as the table states it, not checked on the DNA. TRBV21-1 is flagged as a pseudogene. The CDR3 covers 13 residues. The CDR3, as DNA: TGTGCCAGCAGCAAACCAGGGGTCACTGAAGCTTTCTTT. Protein product: CASSKPGVTEAFF.

V gene TRBV5-1 combines with J gene TRBJ2-1, with TRBD2 matching 13 bases. With V trimmed by 3 bases and J by 0 bases, 6 bases remained unmatched. Germline CDR1 reads SGHRS; CDR2 reads YFSETQ. The CDR3 runs 18 residues. CDR3 nucleotide sequence: TGCGCCAGCAGCTCCCCAAGGACTAGCGGGAGCTCCTACAATGAGCAGTTCTTC. Its protein is CASSSPRTSGSSYNEQFF.

This chain links TRBV5-8 with TRBJ2-1, with 16 bases fitting TRBD2. Losses at the gene ends were 2 bases for V and 9 bases for J; bases not matched to a gene: 14. This CDR3 contains 19 residues. Per the germline V gene, CDR1 is SGHTS and CDR2 is YDEGEE. DNA for the CDR3: TGTGCCAGCAGCTTCTTCGGGACTAGCGGGAGGGGTGCTAGTTTTGAGCAGTTCTTC. It specifies CASSFFGTSGRGASFEQFF.

Only a few counts were recorded for this clone. This chain's CDR3 is CASFPGQGITGELFF. In DNA, the CDR3 is TGTGCCAGTTTTCCGGGACAGGGCATAACCGGGGAGCTGTTTTTT. The V call is TRBV19, the J call TRBJ2-2, with 9 bases lining up with TRBD1. The germline V gene encodes CDR1 LNHDA and CDR2 SQIVND (reference sequence). This CDR3 has 15 residues. Trimming removed 8 bases from V and 5 bases from J; junction bases left unmatched: 9.